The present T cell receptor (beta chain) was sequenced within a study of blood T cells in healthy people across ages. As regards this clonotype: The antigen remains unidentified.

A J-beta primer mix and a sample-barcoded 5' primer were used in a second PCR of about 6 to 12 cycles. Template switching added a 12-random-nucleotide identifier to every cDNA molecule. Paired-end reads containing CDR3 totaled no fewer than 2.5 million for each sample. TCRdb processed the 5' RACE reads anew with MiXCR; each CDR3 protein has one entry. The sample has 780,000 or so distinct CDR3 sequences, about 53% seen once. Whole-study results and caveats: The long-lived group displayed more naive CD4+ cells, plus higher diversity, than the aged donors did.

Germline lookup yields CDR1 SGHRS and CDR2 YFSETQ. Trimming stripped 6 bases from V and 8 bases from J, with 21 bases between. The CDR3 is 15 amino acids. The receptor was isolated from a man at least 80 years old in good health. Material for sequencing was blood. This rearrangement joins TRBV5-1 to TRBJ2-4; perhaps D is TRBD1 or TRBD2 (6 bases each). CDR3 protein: CASKPGATLFDIQYF. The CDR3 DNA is TGCGCCAGCAAGCCGGGGGCTACCCTATTTGACATTCAGTACTTC.